The text below deals with one TCR beta chain. This entry comes from a study of blood T cell repertoires in COVID-19. Overall study context: Samples taken during acute and convalescent COVID-19 were collected in the United States, Italy and Spain. Sources were T cells, B-cell-depleted T cells, or PBMCs; the material itself was cDNA or gDNA.

V lost 2 bases and J lost 11, with 15 bases in between. CDR3 length equals 13 residues. Germline CDR1 and CDR2: LNHDA and SQIVND (reference sequence). Study processing details: Estimated nucleated cell counts came from reference gene primer amplification. Profiling relied on immunoSEQ multiplex PCR, and the TCRdb table lists in-frame clones only, not all of them. V, J and clone size are those of that table, while D and trimming were read from the DNA. There are over 150,000 clones in the sample; roughly 90% occur only once, and approximately 0.5% lies in the top ten. This TCR was recovered from a man aged 45 to 65 with acute or convalescent COVID-19. The sample was peripheral blood. The chain recombines TRBV19 with TRBJ1-1; D is possibly TRBD1 (5 bases). CDR3 sequence: CASSILSDTSAFF. The DNA for the CDR3 is TGTGCCAGTAGTATATTGTCGGACACCTCGGCTTTCTTT. The full variable domain, in which reference TRBV19 and TRBJ1-1 provide the parts outside the CDR3, is DGGITQSPKYLFRKEGQNVTLSCEQNLNHDAMYWYRQDPGQGLRLIYYSQIVNDFQKGDIAEGYSVSREKKESFPLTVTSAQKNPTAFYLCASSILSDTSAFFGQGTRLTVV.